This T cell receptor beta chain was profiled in a study of T cells in Graves' hyperthyroidism and ophthalmopathy. V lost 0 bases, J lost 4 bases, and 15 bases lay in between. This CDR3 has 16 residues. Per the germline V gene, CDR1 is MNHNY and CDR2 is SVGAGI (reference sequence). This clonotype was seen more than once but under ten times. Researchers took RNA transcripts and amplified the TCR beta CDR3 regions from them. HTBI primers were employed in a first-round RT-PCR of the TCR CDR3. In TCRdb, the multiplex PCR reads were re-called with MiXCR into one record per CDR3 protein. The table has around 400,000 distinct CDR3 sequences, about 13% seen once. Fresh 10 ml peripheral blood yielded PBMCs.

The source of this sequence is a woman aged 18-29 years with Graves' hyperthyroidism. The rearrangement links TRBV6-6 to TRBJ1-2; TRBD1 might be the D (5 bases). Sequencing input: blood. CDR3: CASSYSRGPRSYGYTF. The CDR3 region has the DNA TGTGCCAGCAGTTACTCGAGGGGCCCCCGGAGCTATGGCTACACCTTC.